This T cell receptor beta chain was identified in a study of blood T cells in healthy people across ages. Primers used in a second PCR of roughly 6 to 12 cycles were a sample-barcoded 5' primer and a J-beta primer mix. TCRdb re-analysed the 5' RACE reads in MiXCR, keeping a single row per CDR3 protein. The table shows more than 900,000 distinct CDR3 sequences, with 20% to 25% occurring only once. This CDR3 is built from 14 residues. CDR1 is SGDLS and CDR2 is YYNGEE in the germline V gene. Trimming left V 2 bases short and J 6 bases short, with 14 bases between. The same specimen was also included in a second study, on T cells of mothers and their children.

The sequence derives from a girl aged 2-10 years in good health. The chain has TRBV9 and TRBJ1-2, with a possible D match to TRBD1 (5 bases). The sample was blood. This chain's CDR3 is CASSVSGKGDGYTF. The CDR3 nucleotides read TGTGCCAGCAGCGTTTCAGGGAAGGGCGATGGCTACACCTTC.